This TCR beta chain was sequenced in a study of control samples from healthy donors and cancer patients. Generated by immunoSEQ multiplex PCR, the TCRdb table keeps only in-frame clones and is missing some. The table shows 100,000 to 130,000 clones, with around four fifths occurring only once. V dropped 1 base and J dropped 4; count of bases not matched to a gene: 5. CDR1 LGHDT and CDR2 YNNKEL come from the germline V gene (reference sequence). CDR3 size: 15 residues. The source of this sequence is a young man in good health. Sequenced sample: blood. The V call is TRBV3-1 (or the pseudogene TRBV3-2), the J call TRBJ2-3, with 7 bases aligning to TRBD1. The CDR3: CASSQVWQGADTQYF. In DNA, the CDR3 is TGTGCCAGCAGCCAAGTATGGCAGGGGGCAGATACGCAGTATTTT.